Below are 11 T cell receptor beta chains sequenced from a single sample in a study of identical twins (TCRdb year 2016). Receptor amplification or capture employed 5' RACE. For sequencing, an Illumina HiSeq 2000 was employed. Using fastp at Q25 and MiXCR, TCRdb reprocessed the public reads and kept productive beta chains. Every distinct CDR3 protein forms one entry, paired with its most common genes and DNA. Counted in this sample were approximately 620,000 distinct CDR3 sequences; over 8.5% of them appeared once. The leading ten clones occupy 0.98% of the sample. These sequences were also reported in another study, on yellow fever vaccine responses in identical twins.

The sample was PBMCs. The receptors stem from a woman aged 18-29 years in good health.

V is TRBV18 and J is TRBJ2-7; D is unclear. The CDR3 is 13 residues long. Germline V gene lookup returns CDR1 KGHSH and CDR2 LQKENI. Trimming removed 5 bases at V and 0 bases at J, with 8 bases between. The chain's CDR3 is CASSEGNSYEQYF. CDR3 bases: TGTGCCAGCTCAGAAGGGAACTCCTACGAGCAGTACTTC.

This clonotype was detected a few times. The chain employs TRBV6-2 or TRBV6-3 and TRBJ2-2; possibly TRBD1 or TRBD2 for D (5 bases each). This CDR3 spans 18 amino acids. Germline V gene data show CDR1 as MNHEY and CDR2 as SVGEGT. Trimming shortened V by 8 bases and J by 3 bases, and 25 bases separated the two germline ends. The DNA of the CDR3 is TGTGCCAGCCTCGACCCCGGGGCCGGCCTAACACACACCGGGGAGCTGTTTTTT. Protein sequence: CASLDPGAGLTHTGELFF.

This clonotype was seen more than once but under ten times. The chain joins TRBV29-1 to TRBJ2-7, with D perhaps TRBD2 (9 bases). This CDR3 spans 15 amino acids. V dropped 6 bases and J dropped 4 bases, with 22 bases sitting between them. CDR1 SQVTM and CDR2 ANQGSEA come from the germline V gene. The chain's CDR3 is CSVAGGGTGLYEQYF. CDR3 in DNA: TGCAGCGTCGCGGGGGGGGGGACAGGCCTGTACGAGCAGTACTTC.

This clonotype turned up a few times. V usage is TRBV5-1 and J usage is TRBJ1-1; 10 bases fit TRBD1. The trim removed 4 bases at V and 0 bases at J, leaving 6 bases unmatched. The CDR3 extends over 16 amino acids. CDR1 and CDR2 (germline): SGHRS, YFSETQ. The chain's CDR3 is CASSGGQGPMNTEAFF. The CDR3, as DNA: TGCGCCAGCAGCGGGGGACAGGGGCCCATGAACACTGAAGCTTTCTTT. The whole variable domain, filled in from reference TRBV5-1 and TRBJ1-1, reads KAGVTQTPRYLIKTRGQQVTLSCSPISGHRSVSWYQQTPGQGLQFLFEYFSETQRNKGNFPGRFSGRQFSNSRSEMNVSTLELGDSALYLCASSGGQGPMNTEAFFGQGTRLTVV.

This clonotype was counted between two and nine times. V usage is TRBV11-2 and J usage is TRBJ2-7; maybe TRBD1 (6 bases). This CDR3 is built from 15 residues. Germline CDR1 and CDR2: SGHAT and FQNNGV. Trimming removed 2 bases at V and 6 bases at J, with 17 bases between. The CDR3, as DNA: TGTGCCAGCAGCTTAATGGGGGCGGTGGATCCCGAGCAGTACTTC. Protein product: CASSLMGAVDPEQYF.

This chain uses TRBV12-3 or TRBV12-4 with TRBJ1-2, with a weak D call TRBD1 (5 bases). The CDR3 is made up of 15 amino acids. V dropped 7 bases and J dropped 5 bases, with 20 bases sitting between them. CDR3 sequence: CASKRATPGLYGYTF. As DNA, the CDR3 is TGTGCCAGCAAGCGGGCGACTCCGGGGCTGTATGGCTACACCTTC.

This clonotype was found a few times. The CDR3: CSASPRDPTDTQYF. The DNA for the CDR3 is TGCAGTGCTAGTCCTCGGGACCCCACAGATACGCAGTATTTT. V usage is TRBV20-1 and J usage is TRBJ2-3; the D call may be TRBD1 or TRBD2 (5 bases each). Germline V lookup: CDR1 DFQATT, CDR2 SNEGSKA (reference sequence). The CDR3 has 14 residues. The germline V and J ends were trimmed by 3 bases and 2 bases, with 12 bases remaining between them.

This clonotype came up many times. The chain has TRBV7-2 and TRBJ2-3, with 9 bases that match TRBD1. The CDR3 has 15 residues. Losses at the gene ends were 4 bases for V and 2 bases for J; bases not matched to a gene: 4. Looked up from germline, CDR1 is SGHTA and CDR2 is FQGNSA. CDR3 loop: CASSWDRANTDTQYF. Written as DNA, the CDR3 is TGTGCCAGCAGCTGGGACAGGGCGAACACAGATACGCAGTATTTT.

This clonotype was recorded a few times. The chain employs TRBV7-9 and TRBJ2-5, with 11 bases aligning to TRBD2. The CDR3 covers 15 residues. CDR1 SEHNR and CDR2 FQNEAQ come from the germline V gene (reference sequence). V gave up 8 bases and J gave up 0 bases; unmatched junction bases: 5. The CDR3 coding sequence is TGTGCCAGCGATACGGGACTAGCGGACCAAGAGACCCAGTACTTC. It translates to CASDTGLADQETQYF.

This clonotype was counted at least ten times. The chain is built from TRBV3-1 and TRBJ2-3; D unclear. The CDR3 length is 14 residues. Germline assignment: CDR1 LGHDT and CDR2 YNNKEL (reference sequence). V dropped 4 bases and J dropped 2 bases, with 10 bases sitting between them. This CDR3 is CASSPDPNTDTQYF. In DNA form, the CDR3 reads TGTGCCAGCAGCCCCGATCCTAACACAGATACGCAGTATTTT.

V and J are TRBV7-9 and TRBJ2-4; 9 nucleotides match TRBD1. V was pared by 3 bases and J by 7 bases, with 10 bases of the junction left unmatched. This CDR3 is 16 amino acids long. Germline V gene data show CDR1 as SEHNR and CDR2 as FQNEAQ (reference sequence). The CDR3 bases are TGTGCCAGCAGCTTGGAACCGGGACAGGGATCGAACATTCAGTACTTC. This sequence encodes CASSLEPGQGSNIQYF.